The 30 T cell receptor beta chains reported below all come from one sample, sequenced in a study of OX40 agonist ivuxolimab in advanced cancers. Assay: immunoSEQ multiplex PCR; the TCRdb copy retains only in-frame clones and omits some. Altogether 10,000 or so clones are present, about 75% being singletons, with the ten largest covering roughly 31%. Sequenced material: CD4+ or CD8+ T cells sorted from blood, taken in a trial of the OX40 agonist ivuxolimab. These receptors originate from an adult with an advanced solid tumor such as melanoma, head and neck, liver or kidney cancer.

The chain recombines TRBV28 with TRBJ2-5, with D perhaps TRBD1 (5 bases). The germline V gene encodes CDR1 MDHEN and CDR2 SYDVKM. CDR3 length equals 15 residues. Trimming took 5 bases from V and 4 from J, leaving 17 bases between them. Here the CDR3 reads CASSPRRTQGETQYF. In DNA, the CDR3 is TGTGCCAGCAGTCCAAGACGCACTCAGGGAGAGACCCAGTACTTC.

This clone is judged medium-sized. The chain links TRBV7-2 to TRBJ2-3; the match to TRBD2 covers 15 bases. Germline-derived CDR1 and CDR2 are SGHTA and FQGNSA. CDR3 length: 16 amino acids. V lost 4 bases to trimming and J lost 3 bases; unmatched junction nucleotides: 2. The CDR3 loop is CASSSGTSGRTDTQYF. The CDR3 DNA sequence: TGTGCCAGCAGCTCCGGGACTAGCGGGAGGACAGATACGCAGTATTTT.

The chain is built from TRBV27 and TRBJ2-1, with 7 bases lining up with TRBD2. V lost 2 bases to trimming and J lost 6 bases; unmatched junction nucleotides: 4. Germline CDR1 and CDR2: MNHEY and SMNVEV (reference sequence). This CDR3 spans 14 amino acids. This CDR3 reads CASSLARGGNEQFF. The CDR3 DNA sequence: TGTGCCAGCAGTTTAGCCCGCGGGGGCAATGAGCAGTTCTTC.

V and J are TRBV29-1 and TRBJ2-1, with TRBD2 matching over 15 bases. This CDR3 region has 17 residues. With 7 bases clipped from V and 1 base from J, the junction kept 8 bases outside the gene matches. Germline CDR1 SQVTM, CDR2 ANQGSEA. The CDR3 region is CSADGTSGRSSYNEQFF. For the CDR3, the DNA is TGCAGCGCGGACGGGACTAGCGGGAGGAGTTCCTACAATGAGCAGTTCTTC.

This clone counts as medium-sized. V usage is TRBV6-1 and J usage is TRBJ2-5; 7 bases line up with TRBD1. Per the germline V gene, CDR1 is MNHNS and CDR2 is SASEGT. The CDR3 loop spans 14 amino acids. Trimming cost V 3 bases and J 5 bases; bases outside gene matches: 6. The CDR3 coding sequence is TGTGCCAGCAGTGAGACAGGGTACGGGGAGACCCAGTACTTC. The encoded protein is CASSETGYGETQYF.

A single count supports this clone. The chain uses TRBV5-1 and TRBJ2-1; 7 bases match TRBD2. Per the germline V gene, CDR1 is SGHRS and CDR2 is YFSETQ. Germline trimming cut 0 bases from V and 7 bases from J; bases unmatched to any gene: 7. The CDR3 sequence is 15 residues long. The CDR3 DNA sequence: TGCGCCAGCAGCTTGGAGACTAGCTTCGGTAATGAGCAGTTCTTC. Encoded protein: CASSLETSFGNEQFF.

The chain uses TRBV19 and TRBJ1-1; D not resolved. Trimming stripped 3 bases from V and 0 bases from J, with 5 bases between. This CDR3 comprises 13 residues. Germline CDR1 reads LNHDA; CDR2 reads SQIVND (reference sequence). The CDR3 DNA sequence: TGTGCCAGTAGTATTACAATGAACACTGAAGCTTTCTTT. It is translated as CASSITMNTEAFF.

The V call is TRBV29-1, the J call TRBJ2-1; tentative D call: TRBD1 (7 bases). The CDR3 totals 14 residues. From germline, CDR1 is SQVTM and CDR2 ANQGSEA. The V end lost 6 bases, the J end lost 0 bases, and 12 bases lay between the germline ends. CDR3: CSVGGTDSYNEQFF. The CDR3 DNA is TGCAGCGTAGGGGGGACAGACTCCTACAATGAGCAGTTCTTC.

The chain is built from TRBV19 and TRBJ2-1; no reliable D call. V was shortened by 5 bases and J by 0 bases, with 11 bases between the two germline ends. CDR1 LNHDA and CDR2 SQIVND come from the germline V gene (reference sequence). This CDR3 has 15 residues. The chain's CDR3 is CASSRSSLSYNEQFF. CDR3 nucleotides: TGTGCCAGTAGTCGAAGCAGCCTCTCCTACAATGAGCAGTTCTTC.

The DNA for the CDR3 is TGTGCCAGCAGAACCCGGGGCAGGGGTAATCAGCCCCAGCATTTT. Amino acid sequence: CASRTRGRGNQPQHF. The V call is TRBV27, the J call TRBJ1-5; D may be TRBD1 (6 bases). The CDR3 consists of 15 residues. Germline CDR1 is MNHEY and CDR2 is SMNVEV (reference sequence). The germline V and J ends were trimmed by 6 bases and 4 bases, with 16 bases remaining between them.

The CDR3 loop reads CASRFLGQGIQETQYF. CDR3 nucleotides: TGTGCCAGCAGATTTCTAGGGCAGGGGATTCAAGAGACCCAGTACTTC. This rearrangement joins TRBV27 to TRBJ2-5, with D possibly TRBD1 on 6 matching bases. The V end lost 6 bases, the J end lost 2 bases, and 19 bases lay between the germline ends. Germline V gives CDR1 MNHEY, CDR2 SMNVEV (reference sequence). The CDR3 has 16 residues.

V usage is TRBV27 and J usage is TRBJ1-4; 8 bases line up with TRBD1. Germline V gene data show CDR1 as MNHEY and CDR2 as SMNVEV (reference sequence). Unmatched junction bases numbered 11, after V lost 1 base and J lost 7 bases. The CDR3 contains 17 residues. The CDR3 region is CASSLYRGQDWAEKLFF. The CDR3 DNA follows: TGTGCCAGCAGTTTATATAGGGGACAGGATTGGGCTGAAAAACTGTTTTTT.

CDR3 DNA: TGTGCCAGCAGCGGAGACTCCGGCGGGGCAGCAGATACGCAGTATTTT. Translating gives CASSGDSGGAADTQYF. This chain joins TRBV9 and TRBJ2-3, with D maybe TRBD2 (6 bases). V dropped 3 bases and J dropped 4 bases, with 18 bases sitting between them. Germline V gives CDR1 SGDLS, CDR2 YYNGEE. The CDR3 length is 16 residues.

This clone appeared a few times. DNA for the CDR3: TGTGCCAGCAGTTTATCAGGCTTTGGTAATAGCAATCAGCCCCAGCATTTT. Its translation is CASSLSGFGNSNQPQHF. The chain carries TRBV27 and TRBJ1-5; D remains unclear. The CDR3 has 17 residues. Germline V gene data show CDR1 as MNHEY and CDR2 as SMNVEV (reference sequence). Trimming cost V 0 bases and J 0 bases, with 12 bases left between them.

This clone showed up just once. The CDR3 loop reads CASSLPGLGMYNEQFF. The CDR3 DNA follows: TGTGCCAGCAGTCTACCGGGACTAGGGATGTACAATGAGCAGTTCTTC. The chain joins TRBV21-1 to TRBJ2-1; the D segment call TRBD2 is taken from the table without a DNA check. TRBV21-1 is recorded as a pseudogene. The CDR3 consists of 16 residues.

This rearrangement joins TRBV7-2 to TRBJ2-5, with TRBD1 matching over 9 bases. J gave up 5 bases and V 4 bases, and 8 bases lay outside the gene matches. In germline, CDR1 is SGHTA, CDR2 FQGNSA. This CDR3 is built from 15 residues. CDR3 nucleotide sequence: TGTGCCAGCAGCTATATACAGGGGGCGGGTGAGACCCAGTACTTC. Its translation: CASSYIQGAGETQYF.

The chain joins TRBV27 to TRBJ2-5; D is undetermined. Germline assignment: CDR1 MNHEY and CDR2 SMNVEV (reference sequence). The length of the CDR3 is 11 residues. V was cut by 3 bases and J by 4 bases, with 3 bases left in between. The CDR3 nucleotides read TGTGCCAGCAGTTTTCGAGAGACCCAGTACTTC. This gives the protein CASSFRETQYF.

The CDR3 DNA is TGTGCCATCAGTGAGGGCAGACCCTACGAGCAGTACTTC. It specifies CAISEGRPYEQYF. The chain combines TRBV10-3 with TRBJ2-5, with D unclear. The DNA matches TRBJ2-7 better at its end, which makes the J call doubtful. Germline V CDR1 and CDR2: ENHRY, SYGVKD. The CDR3 contains 13 residues.

This clone was detected a few times. J is TRBJ1-1 and V is TRBV10-3; a possible D gene is TRBD1 (5 bases). Germline V gives CDR1 ENHRY, CDR2 SYGVKD. With 2 bases removed from V and 3 bases from J, the gap between germline ends came to 13 bases. The CDR3 totals 15 residues. This CDR3 reads CAISEPRAVHTEAFF. Here the CDR3 DNA reads TGTGCCATCAGTGAGCCCAGGGCGGTGCACACTGAAGCTTTCTTT.

In the case of this clone: At one end, the junction sequence differs from germline, possibly due to a read error. This rearrangement joins TRBV28 to TRBJ1-2, with D maybe TRBD1 (6 bases). The CDR3 has 14 amino acids. Germline V CDR1 and CDR2: MDHEN, SYDVKM. CDR3 region: CASCLAGAFYGYTF. CDR3 bases: TGTGCCAGCTGTTTAGCAGGGGCCTTCTATGGCTACACCTTC.

The rearrangement joins TRBV5-1 to TRBJ2-7; D gene ambiguous. This CDR3 comprises 12 residues. Germline CDR1 is SGHRS and CDR2 is YFSETQ. V was pared by 2 bases and J by 3 bases, with 6 bases between. The CDR3 bases are TGCGCCAGCAGCTTTGGGAACTACGAGCAGTACTTC. Translation gives CASSFGNYEQYF.

This chain uses TRBV27 with TRBJ1-2; a weak D match, TRBD1 (6 bases). V dropped 5 bases and J dropped 4 bases, with 14 bases sitting between them. CDR1 and CDR2 from the germline V gene are MNHEY and SMNVEV (reference sequence). The CDR3 has 14 amino acids. The CDR3 here is CASSATGSAYGYTF. CDR3 bases: TGTGCCAGCAGTGCCACAGGGTCCGCCTATGGCTACACCTTC.

Relative to its sample, this clone is medium-sized. V is TRBV4-3 and J is TRBJ1-2; D possibly corresponds to TRBD1 (5 bases). The CDR3 spans 15 residues. Germline values: CDR1 LGHNA, CDR2 YSLEER. V was cut by 3 bases and J by 1 base, with 12 bases left in between. The CDR3 DNA follows: TGCGCCAGCAGCCAGGGCAGGGCCAATAACTATGGCTACACCTTC. It is translated as CASSQGRANNYGYTF.

The V call is TRBV10-3, the J call TRBJ1-1, with D possibly TRBD1 on 6 matching bases. CDR1 ENHRY and CDR2 SYGVKD come from the germline V gene. This CDR3 spans 16 amino acids. The germline V and J ends were trimmed by 6 bases and 4 bases, with 21 bases remaining between them. The CDR3 region is CAIRRNNFRGVTEAFF. The CDR3 DNA follows: TGTGCCATCAGACGAAATAACTTCAGGGGAGTCACTGAAGCTTTCTTT.

This chain uses TRBV29-1 with TRBJ1-2, with D perhaps TRBD1 (6 bases). The V end was cut by 2 bases, the J end by 5 bases, with 9 bases between. Germline V gives CDR1 SQVTM, CDR2 ANQGSEA. This CDR3 is 12 amino acids long. The CDR3 sequence is CSVEKGDYGYTF. The CDR3 DNA sequence: TGCAGCGTTGAAAAGGGGGATTATGGCTACACCTTC.

This clone was counted only a few times. V is TRBV28 and J is TRBJ1-2; D might be TRBD1 (6 bases). Germline V lookup: CDR1 MDHEN, CDR2 SYDVKM. The CDR3 loop spans 16 amino acids. V dropped 3 bases and J dropped 1 base, with 15 bases sitting between them. The CDR3 nucleotides are TGTGCCAGCAGTTTGACCGGGACACAATATAACTATGGCTACACCTTC. Protein product: CASSLTGTQYNYGYTF.

The chain carries TRBV28 and TRBJ1-1; TRBD1 is a possible D gene (5 bases). Trimming left V 4 bases short and J 4 bases short, with 13 bases between. The CDR3 is 14 amino acids. CDR1 MDHEN and CDR2 SYDVKM come from the germline V gene. The CDR3 nucleotides are TGTGCCAGCAGTTATGGGGGAGGGGTCACTGAAGCTTTCTTT. This codes for CASSYGGGVTEAFF.

This clone was seen a single time. The rearrangement uses TRBV29-1 and TRBJ1-2; no firm D call. Germline assignment: CDR1 SQVTM and CDR2 ANQGSEA. This CDR3 has 13 residues. Between the trimmed V and J ends, which lost 3 bases and 1 base, there was a span of 9 bases. As DNA, the CDR3 is TGCAGCGTTGAGGCTCGACTTAACTATGGCTACACCTTC. Protein sequence: CSVEARLNYGYTF.

The chain uses TRBV7-6 and TRBJ1-1; D gene uncertain. Trimming stripped 2 bases from V and 1 base from J, with 8 bases between. Per the germline V gene, CDR1 is SGHVS and CDR2 is FNYEAQ. The CDR3 is made up of 14 amino acids. CDR3 DNA sequence: TGTGCCAGCAGCTTAAGTTCGGGGAACACTGAAGCTTTCTTT. Translated, it gives CASSLSSGNTEAFF.

Only a few counts were recorded for this clone. The chain carries TRBV30 and TRBJ2-2, with 9 bases matching TRBD1. V gave up 4 bases and J gave up 3 bases; unmatched junction bases: 9. The length of the CDR3 is 16 residues. Germline CDR1 and CDR2: GTSNPN and SVGIG (reference sequence). Here the CDR3 reads CAWNPGTGFYTGELFF. The CDR3 bases are TGTGCCTGGAATCCGGGGACAGGGTTCTACACCGGGGAGCTGTTTTTT.